The 9 T cell receptor beta chains given below trace back to one sample, sequenced in a study of T cell responses to AZD1222 COVID-19 vaccine. Produced via immunoSEQ multiplex PCR; TCRdb's table is partial and in-frame only. The sample yields about 96,000 clones, around nine tenths seen once. The input for sequencing was peripheral blood, taken on day 0 of MenACWY control vaccination. These receptors all come from an adult in good health.

This clone has just one count. The chain joins TRBV3-1 (or the pseudogene TRBV3-2) to TRBJ1-5; 9 bases are shared with TRBD1. Trimming at V came to 2 bases and at J to 6 bases, leaving 5 bases not matched to a gene. Germline V lookup: CDR1 LGHDT, CDR2 YNNKEL (reference sequence). The CDR3 contains 15 residues. DNA of the CDR3: TGTGCCAGCAGCCAAACCGGGACAGGGTTTCAGCCCCAGCATTTT. Translation: CASSQTGTGFQPQHF.

This chain connects TRBV6-2 or TRBV6-3 to TRBJ2-7; D unresolved. The length of the CDR3 is 14 residues. V was pared by 0 bases and J by 0 bases, with 6 bases between. CDR1 MNHEY and CDR2 SVGEGT come from the germline V gene. The CDR3 DNA is TGTGCCAGCAGTTACTCAGTAGGCTCCTACGAGCAGTACTTC. This codes for CASSYSVGSYEQYF.

This chain links TRBV19 with TRBJ1-2, with D perhaps matching TRBD1 (6 bases). V lost 6 bases and J 5 bases, leaving 19 bases between the germline ends. The CDR3 totals 15 residues. Germline V gives CDR1 LNHDA, CDR2 SQIVND (reference sequence). CDR3 DNA: TGTGCCAGTAGCCCCCTCCAGACAGGTGTTTATGGCTACACCTTC. The encoded protein is CASSPLQTGVYGYTF.

The rearrangement uses TRBV5-4 and TRBJ2-5; 9 bases line up with TRBD2. This CDR3 contains 16 residues. Germline V gene data show CDR1 as SGHNT and CDR2 as YYREEE (reference sequence). After removal of 5 bases from V and 4 bases from J, the junction contained 12 bases not matched to a gene. The CDR3 loop reads CASSSGTSPNRETQYF. The CDR3 coding sequence is TGTGCCAGCAGTTCCGGGACTAGCCCCAATCGAGAGACCCAGTACTTC.

This clone was observed a handful of times. The J gene is TRBJ1-1, the V gene TRBV18; no reliable D call. Trimming removed 4 bases at V and 3 bases at J, with 6 bases between. This CDR3 is built from 12 residues. From germline, CDR1 is KGHSH and CDR2 LQKENI. CDR3 DNA sequence: TGTGCCAGCTCACTGGCGGACACTGAAGCTTTCTTT. It encodes CASSLADTEAFF. The whole variable domain, filled in from reference TRBV18 and TRBJ1-1, reads NAGVMQNPRHLVRRRGQEARLRCSPMKGHSHVYWYRQLPEEGLKFMVYLQKENIIDESGMPKERFSAEFPKEGPSILRIQQVVRGDSAAYFCASSLADTEAFFGQGTRLTVV.

This clone has a single count. CDR3: CASRVQAQETQYF. As DNA, the CDR3 is TGTGCCAGCAGGGTTCAGGCCCAAGAGACCCAGTACTTC. The chain has TRBV28 and TRBJ2-5, with D unresolved. Germline V lookup: CDR1 MDHEN, CDR2 SYDVKM. This CDR3 spans 13 amino acids. V was trimmed by 6 bases and J by 1 base, leaving 9 bases between them. The whole variable domain, remainder taken from reference TRBV28 and TRBJ2-5, is DVKVTQSSRYLVKRTGEKVFLECVQDMDHENMFWYRQDPGLGLRLIYFSYDVKMKEKGDIPEGYSVSREKKERFSLILESASTNQTSMYLCASRVQAQETQYFGPGTRLLVL.

This chain joins TRBV19 and TRBJ2-5; D possibly corresponds to TRBD1 (6 bases). Trimming left V 4 bases short and J 2 bases short, with 11 bases between. CDR3 length equals 14 residues. The germline CDR1 and CDR2 sequences are LNHDA and SQIVND (reference sequence). The CDR3 sequence is CASSRTVGQETQYF. Written as DNA, the CDR3 is TGTGCCAGTAGTAGGACAGTCGGGCAAGAGACCCAGTACTTC.

The genes are TRBV6-2 or TRBV6-3 and TRBJ2-7; D may be TRBD1 or TRBD2 (6 bases each). Per the germline V gene, CDR1 is MNHEY and CDR2 is SVGEGT. The CDR3 covers 14 residues. Trimming shortened V by 4 bases and J by 6 bases, and 16 bases separated the two germline ends. The DNA for the CDR3 is TGTGCCAGCAGTTTCCGGTTAGGGGGACTCGAGCAGTACTTC. Its protein is CASSFRLGGLEQYF.

About this clone: This sample also contains other DNA sequences that code for the same CDR3. V is TRBV15 and J is TRBJ1-3; TRBD1 might be the D (5 bases). Germline lookup yields CDR1 LNHNV and CDR2 YYDKDF (reference sequence). The CDR3 totals 17 residues. V lost 0 bases, J lost 4 bases, and 16 bases lay in between. The CDR3 loop is CATSRDVRGTSGNTIYF. CDR3 DNA: TGTGCCACCAGCAGAGACGTAAGAGGGACTTCAGGAAACACCATATATTTT.